The 26 T cell receptor beta chains listed next were all sequenced from one sample in a study of Ad26.COV2.S vaccination and SARS-CoV-2 variants. Produced via immunoSEQ multiplex PCR; TCRdb's table is partial and in-frame only. In the table there are fewer than 300,000 clones, around 87% of which are singletons. The treatment here: roughly 20 received Ad26.COV2.S at low or high dose, single or two shots; about 5 received placebo; per-sample allocation not given. The investigators took samples on day 63 after the first vaccine or placebo injection. Sequences were derived from peripheral blood, sampled in a trial of Ad26.COV2.S vaccine versus placebo. These receptors were taken from a person aged 18-65 years who received the Ad26.COV2.S COVID-19 vaccine or a placebo.

This clone was detected once. J is TRBJ2-1 and V is TRBV7-8, with 8 bases that match TRBD2. This CDR3 spans 15 amino acids. V shed 0 bases, J shed 3 bases, and the junction held 1 base outside the gene matches. Germline assignment: CDR1 SGHVS and CDR2 FQNEAQ. The CDR3, as DNA: TGTGCCAGCAGCTTAGCTCGGGGGGGCTACAATGAGCAGTTCTTC. Its protein is CASSLARGGYNEQFF.

This chain connects TRBV6-4 to TRBJ1-3; TRBD1 might be the D (5 bases). V lost 6 bases to trimming and J lost 2 bases, with 8 bases between them. The germline V gene encodes CDR1 MRHNA and CDR2 SNTAGT. This CDR3 is built from 13 residues. CDR3 in DNA: TGTGCCAGCAGGCACAGGACTGGAAACACCATATATTTT. Amino acids: CASRHRTGNTIYF.

This clone was recorded once. This chain links TRBV6-5 with TRBJ1-3; D not resolved. CDR1 and CDR2 (germline): MNHEY, SVGAGI. V lost 4 bases and J lost 2, with 15 bases in between. The CDR3 totals 16 residues. The DNA of the CDR3 is TGTGCCAGCAGTTCTCCCCGGGAGACGGCTGGAAACACCATATATTTT. It encodes CASSSPRETAGNTIYF.

The chain has TRBV5-1 and TRBJ2-1; 7 bases agree with TRBD1. There are 15 residues in the CDR3. Germline V gene lookup returns CDR1 SGHRS and CDR2 YFSETQ. Trimming took 2 bases from V and 0 from J; bases not matched to a gene: 2. CDR3 loop: CASSFGDSSYNEQFF. DNA of the CDR3: TGCGCCAGCAGCTTTGGGGACAGCTCCTACAATGAGCAGTTCTTC.

The chain couples TRBV4-1 to TRBJ2-7, with 9 nucleotides matching TRBD1. J was trimmed by 6 bases and V by 3 bases; bases with no gene match: 9. Germline-derived CDR1 and CDR2 are MGHRA and YSYEKL. This CDR3 comprises 15 residues. CDR3 sequence: CASSHPGQGMGEQYF. The CDR3 coding sequence is TGCGCCAGCAGCCATCCGGGACAGGGAATGGGCGAGCAGTACTTC.

The chain joins TRBV9 to TRBJ2-2; D unclear. Between the trimmed V and J ends, which lost 0 bases and 5 bases, there was a span of 5 bases. Germline CDR1 SGDLS, CDR2 YYNGEE. This CDR3 is 13 amino acids long. Here the CDR3 DNA reads TGTGCCAGCAGCGTAGTTCGGACCGGGGAGCTGTTTTTT. This sequence encodes CASSVVRTGELFF.

The rearrangement links TRBV2 to TRBJ1-5, with 7 bases matching TRBD1. V shed 5 bases and J 6 bases; nucleotides not matched to a gene: 16. Germline CDR1 is SNHLY and CDR2 is FYNNEI. The CDR3 spans 17 residues. CDR3 in DNA: TGTGCCAGCAGTTCCCAACAGGGGTTTCTCGTGAGTCAGCCCCAGCATTTT. As protein: CASSSQQGFLVSQPQHF.

CDR3 DNA: TGTGCCAGCAGCCGTACAGGGGCACCAGGGGGGGAGCTGTTTTTT. It is translated as CASSRTGAPGGELFF. The J gene is TRBJ2-2, the V gene TRBV7-7; 7 nucleotides agree with TRBD1. Germline-derived CDR1 and CDR2 are SSHAT and FNYEAQ (reference sequence). The CDR3 runs 15 residues. V lost 5 bases, J lost 8 bases, and 11 bases stayed unmatched.

V gene TRBV4-2 combines with J gene TRBJ2-7; a weak D match, TRBD2 (6 bases). CDR1 and CDR2 from the germline V gene are LGHNA and YNFKEQ. The CDR3 is 15 residues long. V was cut by 0 bases and J by 4 bases, with 13 bases left in between. The CDR3 DNA is TGTGCCAGCAGCCAAGAGGTAGATCGGGAGTACGAGCAGTACTTC. The encoded protein is CASSQEVDREYEQYF.

A remark on this clone: A read error may account for a junction end that differs from germline. The chain uses TRBV7-3 and TRBJ2-2; possibly TRBD2 for D (7 bases). This CDR3 is built from 16 residues. The V gene's germline CDR1 is SGHTA and CDR2 FQGTGA. The DNA for the CDR3 is TGTGCCAGCAGCGTAACGGGGGGCTGGGCCACCGGGGAGCTGTTTTTT. Encoded protein: CASSVTGGWATGELFF.

The chain employs TRBV10-1 and TRBJ1-6; D is uncertain. Trimming stripped 4 bases from V and 6 bases from J, with 13 bases between. CDR3 size: 15 residues. Germline loops: CDR1 WNHNN, CDR2 SYGVQD (reference sequence). The CDR3 region has the DNA TGCGCCAGCAGTGCGAGAGGAAAGATTAATTCACCCCTCCACTTT. Protein: CASSARGKINSPLHF.

The J gene is TRBJ1-1, the V gene TRBV2; perhaps TRBD1 as D (5 bases). Germline CDR1 is SNHLY and CDR2 is FYNNEI. The CDR3 loop spans 13 amino acids. V was shortened by 5 bases and J by 2 bases, with 9 bases between the two germline ends. The CDR3 sequence: CASSSQENTEAFF. CDR3 sequence (DNA): TGTGCCAGCAGTTCACAGGAAAACACTGAAGCTTTCTTT.

In this sample, this clone turned up a few times. Other DNA sequences in the sample encode the same CDR3. J is TRBJ1-5 and V is TRBV5-1; 9 nucleotides match TRBD1. The J segment lost 1 base and the V segment lost 1 base, leaving 0 bases of the junction unmatched. Germline assignment: CDR1 SGHRS and CDR2 YFSETQ. This CDR3 comprises 15 residues. The CDR3 DNA reads TGCGCCAGCAGCTTGACAGGGGGCAGCAATCAGCCCCAGCATTTT. This gives the protein CASSLTGGSNQPQHF. The variable domain in full, with the rest retrieved from reference TRBV5-1 and TRBJ1-5, is KAGVTQTPRYLIKTRGQQVTLSCSPISGHRSVSWYQQTPGQGLQFLFEYFSETQRNKGNFPGRFSGRQFSNSRSEMNVSTLELGDSALYLCASSLTGGSNQPQHFGDGTRLSIL.

The gene calls are TRBV28 and TRBJ2-5, with TRBD1 identical over 9 bases. The CDR3 contains 13 residues. The germline V gene encodes CDR1 MDHEN and CDR2 SYDVKM. V was clipped by 5 bases and J by 5 bases; unmatched bases: 3. The CDR3 sequence: CASSRTGVETQYF. The CDR3 bases are TGTGCCAGCAGTCGGACAGGGGTGGAGACCCAGTACTTC.

V usage is TRBV19 and J usage is TRBJ1-2; D is unresolved. CDR1 is LNHDA, CDR2 SQIVND, per germline (reference sequence). The CDR3 runs to 13 residues. The germline V and J ends were trimmed by 3 bases and 0 bases, with 5 bases remaining between them. The CDR3 spells CASSIVANYGYTF. Written as DNA, the CDR3 is TGTGCCAGTAGTATCGTGGCTAACTATGGCTACACCTTC.

This clone appeared once. V usage is TRBV30 and J usage is TRBJ1-5; a possible D gene is TRBD1 (5 bases). Trimming cost V 3 bases and J 1 base, with 10 bases left between them. Germline V lookup: CDR1 GTSNPN, CDR2 SVGIG (reference sequence). The CDR3 length is 14 residues. The CDR3 region has the DNA TGTGCCTGGAGCGGGGGGGTAAGCAATCAGCCCCAGCATTTT. Encoded protein: CAWSGGVSNQPQHF.

The table lists this clone with a count of one. The chain links TRBV6-1 to TRBJ2-7; a weak D match, TRBD1 (6 bases). The V end was cut by 1 base, the J end by 5 bases, with 12 bases between. The germline V gene encodes CDR1 MNHNS and CDR2 SASEGT. The CDR3 runs 14 residues. In DNA form, the CDR3 reads TGTGCCAGCAGTGAAGGGGGGCGAAGTGACGAGCAGTACTTC. It translates to CASSEGGRSDEQYF.

The chain joins TRBV5-8 to TRBJ2-7, with 8 bases aligning to TRBD1. Germline CDR1 SGHTS, CDR2 YDEGEE. The CDR3 sequence is 14 residues long. The V and J ends lost 1 base and 9 bases, in that order; junction bases with no gene match: 9. CDR3: CASSLFRAGGAQYF. The CDR3 DNA sequence: TGTGCCAGCAGCTTGTTTCGGGCAGGGGGCGCGCAGTACTTC.

This chain uses TRBV9 with TRBJ1-6; D might be TRBD1 (6 bases). The V gene lost 6 bases and the J gene lost 7 bases, with 11 bases spanning the gap. The CDR3 is 13 amino acids. Germline V lookup: CDR1 SGDLS, CDR2 YYNGEE. CDR3 in DNA: TGTGCCAGCAAGGGGGGACCAAATTCACCCCTCCACTTT. Its protein product is CASKGGPNSPLHF.

The rearrangement links TRBV5-1 to TRBJ1-2, with unresolved D. Trimming took 9 bases from V and 8 from J, leaving 17 bases between them. The CDR3 sequence is 12 residues long. Germline CDR1 and CDR2: SGHRS and YFSETQ. The CDR3 loop is CATSTGQGGYTF. The CDR3 bases are TGCGCCACCTCCACCGGGCAAGGGGGCTACACCTTC.

The rearrangement joins TRBV7-2 to TRBJ1-2; 8 bases line up with TRBD1. Looked up from germline, CDR1 is SGHTA and CDR2 is FQGNSA. This CDR3 is built from 15 residues. V shed 1 base, J shed 6 bases, and the junction held 7 bases outside the gene matches. The CDR3 sequence is CASSLVRTGLDGYTF. The CDR3 nucleotides are TGTGCCAGCAGCTTAGTAAGGACAGGGTTGGATGGCTACACCTTC. The whole variable domain, filled in from reference TRBV7-2 and TRBJ1-2, reads GAGVSQSPSNKVTEKGKDVELRCDPISGHTALYWYRQSLGQGLEFLIYFQGNSAPDKSGLPSDRFSAERTGGSVSTLTIQRTQQEDSAVYLCASSLVRTGLDGYTFGSGTRLTVV.

This clone was seen a single time. This chain links TRBV2 with TRBJ2-2; 9 bases map to TRBD2. The junction had 15 bases not matched to a gene; V was cut back by 10 bases and J by 0 bases. The CDR3 sequence is 18 residues long. Germline CDR1 reads SNHLY; CDR2 reads FYNNEI. The CDR3 sequence is CATALDAGGFANTGELFF. The CDR3 region has the DNA TGTGCCACCGCACTAGACGCGGGGGGGTTCGCGAACACCGGGGAGCTGTTTTTT.

This chain links TRBV13 with TRBJ2-2, with TRBD1 identical over 11 bases. CDR1 and CDR2 (germline): PRHDT, FYEKMQ (reference sequence). V lost 5 bases, J lost 4 bases, and 6 bases stayed unmatched. The CDR3 contains 16 residues. The CDR3 DNA is TGTGCCAGCAGCCTCCCCGGGACAGGGGGCACCGGGGAGCTGTTTTTT. Amino acid sequence: CASSLPGTGGTGELFF.

Note on this clone: This sample includes further DNA sequences coding for the same CDR3. V gene TRBV10-3 combines with J gene TRBJ1-1; weak D call: TRBD1 (5 bases). Trimming stripped 3 bases from V and 3 bases from J, with 8 bases between. This CDR3 comprises 13 residues. CDR1 and CDR2 from the germline V gene are ENHRY and SYGVKD. CDR3 coding DNA: TGTGCCATCAGTGACAGGGTAGACACTGAAGCTTTCTTT. It encodes CAISDRVDTEAFF.

This chain joins TRBV5-8 and TRBJ2-5, with 7 bases aligning to TRBD2. J lost 6 bases, V lost 5 bases, and 7 bases had no gene match. The CDR3 is 13 residues long. The V gene's germline CDR1 is SGHTS and CDR2 YDEGEE. CDR3 in amino acids: CASRWGGLQTQYF. The CDR3 DNA reads as TGTGCCAGCAGATGGGGGGGGTTACAGACCCAGTACTTC. The full variable domain, its missing parts supplied by reference TRBV5-8 and TRBJ2-5, is EAGVTQSPTHLIKTRGQQATLRCSPISGHTSVYWYQQALGLGLQFLLWYDEGEERNRGNFPPRFSGRQFPNYSSELNVNALELEDSALYLCASRWGGLQTQYFGPGTRLLVL.

The chain combines TRBV4-1 with TRBJ2-1; TRBD2 is a possible D gene (6 bases). Germline CDR1 and CDR2: MGHRA and YSYEKL. V was clipped by 8 bases and J by 12 bases, with 20 bases between them. This CDR3 spans 13 amino acids. CDR3 in DNA: TGCGCCAGCGCGGGACGACCATCTGAAGGGCAGTTCTTC. Translating gives CASAGRPSEGQFF.